Listed below are T cell receptor beta chains from one sample, sequenced in a study of blood T cells in healthy people across ages. TCRdb reprocessed the 5' RACE reads via MiXCR and lists one record per CDR3 protein. The profile shows 1.5 million to 2 million distinct CDR3 sequences, roughly 30% of them singletons. Sequencing used blood. Source of these receptors: a woman aged 30 to 39 in good health. Both conserved end residues are part of each CDR3. The order of the fields is clone size, J gene, D gene, V gene, CDR3 protein, CDR3 DNA. A D gene is named only where the DNA matches it firmly. Rows may omit the clone size; those that give it use once, few, many or a size class.

clone_size: .; j_call: TRBJ1-1; d_call: .; v_call: TRBV20-1; cdr3_aa: CCARVEGNTEAFF; cdr3_nt: TGCTGCGCTAGAGTAGAGGGGAACACTGAAGCTTTCTTT
clone_size: .; j_call: TRBJ1-2; d_call: TRBD1; v_call: TRBV28; cdr3_aa: CASSFLFTGGNYGCTF; cdr3_nt: TGTGCCAGCAGTTTCCTGTTCACAGGGGGCAACTATGGCTGCACCTTC
clone_size: .; j_call: TRBJ1-2; d_call: .; v_call: TRBV28; cdr3_aa: CASSNPHTF; cdr3_nt: TGTGCCAGCTCAAACCCCCACACCTTC
clone_size: .; j_call: TRBJ1-5; d_call: .; v_call: TRBV2; cdr3_aa: CASGVLQPQHF; cdr3_nt: TGTGCCAGCGGGGTTCTCCAGCCCCAGCATTTT
clone_size: few; j_call: TRBJ2-7; d_call: TRBD2; v_call: TRBV7-2; cdr3_aa: CASSSQGTSSYEQYF; cdr3_nt: TGTGCCAGCAGCTCGCAAGGGACTAGCAGCTACGAGCAGTACTTC
clone_size: .; j_call: TRBJ1-2; d_call: TRBD1; v_call: TRBV5-1; cdr3_aa: CASSLGDRDSGYTF; cdr3_nt: TGCGCCAGCAGCTTGGGCGACAGGGATTCGGGCTACACCTTC
clone_size: few; j_call: TRBJ1-1; d_call: TRBD1; v_call: TRBV20-1; cdr3_aa: CSSGTGGWNTEAFF; cdr3_nt: TGCAGTTCCGGGACAGGGGGTTGGAACACTGAAGCTTTCTTT
clone_size: .; j_call: TRBJ2-6; d_call: .; v_call: TRBV14; cdr3_aa: CASSPYVDGANVLTF; cdr3_nt: TGTGCCAGCAGCCCCTACGTCGATGGGGCCAACGTCCTGACTTTC
clone_size: .; j_call: TRBJ2-1; d_call: .; v_call: TRBV6-1; cdr3_aa: CASSKSFHEQFF; cdr3_nt: TGTGCCAGCAGTAAGAGCTTTCATGAGCAGTTCTTC
clone_size: .; j_call: TRBJ1-2; d_call: .; v_call: TRBV5-5; cdr3_aa: CASSLDIEPYGYTF; cdr3_nt: TGTGCCAGCAGCTTGGATATAGAACCCTATGGCTACACCTTC
clone_size: .; j_call: TRBJ2-1; d_call: TRBD1; v_call: TRBV6-1; cdr3_aa: CAGSPQGAYNEQFF; cdr3_nt: TGTGCCGGCAGCCCCCAGGGGGCTTACAATGAGCAGTTCTTC
clone_size: few; j_call: TRBJ1-3; d_call: .; v_call: TRBV4-1; cdr3_aa: CASSQKGDLRNTIYF; cdr3_nt: TGCGCCAGCAGCCAAAAGGGGGACTTAAGAAACACCATATATTTT
clone_size: .; j_call: TRBJ1-5; d_call: .; v_call: TRBV18; cdr3_aa: CASSSGFGPPQHF; cdr3_nt: TGTGCCAGCTCATCTGGGTTTGGTCCGCCCCAGCATTTT
clone_size: .; j_call: TRBJ2-3; d_call: TRBD2; v_call: TRBV5-4; cdr3_aa: CASSLGGLPTSTDTQYF; cdr3_nt: TGTGCCAGCAGCTTGGGGGGACTACCTACAAGCACAGATACGCAGTATTTT
clone_size: .; j_call: TRBJ2-1; d_call: TRBD2; v_call: TRBV11-3; cdr3_aa: CASSRRTSGGTTEQFF; cdr3_nt: TGTGCCAGCAGCCGCAGGACTAGCGGGGGTACGACGGAGCAGTTCTTC
clone_size: .; j_call: TRBJ2-7; d_call: TRBD2; v_call: TRBV20-1; cdr3_aa: CSARRTSGRNEQYF; cdr3_nt: TGCAGTGCTAGGAGGACTAGCGGGAGGAACGAGCAGTACTTC
clone_size: few; j_call: TRBJ1-5; d_call: .; v_call: TRBV20-1; cdr3_aa: CSAGGGRRSGNSNQPQHF; cdr3_nt: TGCAGTGCTGGGGGGGGCAGGCGTTCGGGGAATAGCAATCAGCCCCAGCATTTT
clone_size: .; j_call: TRBJ2-3; d_call: TRBD2; v_call: TRBV7-8; cdr3_aa: CASSLASGRGGSTDTQYF; cdr3_nt: TGTGCCAGCAGCTTAGCGAGTGGTCGGGGGGGTAGCACAGATACGCAGTATTTT
clone_size: .; j_call: TRBJ1-6; d_call: .; v_call: TRBV11-2; cdr3_aa: CASSRGLTGSPLHF; cdr3_nt: TGTGCCAGCAGCCGCGGACTGACGGGATCACCCCTCCACTTT
clone_size: few; j_call: TRBJ2-7; d_call: TRBD2; v_call: TRBV6-2/TRBV6-3; cdr3_aa: CASSYDTSGTASSYEQYF; cdr3_nt: TGTGCCAGCAGTTACGATACTAGCGGGACGGCGAGCTCCTACGAGCAGTACTTC
clone_size: .; j_call: TRBJ2-1; d_call: .; v_call: TRBV7-9; cdr3_aa: CASSSSSTAYSEQFF; cdr3_nt: TGTGCCAGCAGCTCTTCGTCGACGGCGTACAGTGAGCAGTTCTTC
clone_size: .; j_call: TRBJ2-3; d_call: .; v_call: TRBV5-1; cdr3_aa: CASSLGPRSSTDTQYF; cdr3_nt: TGCGCCAGCAGCTTGGGACCGCGATCTAGCACAGATACGCAGTATTTT
clone_size: few; j_call: TRBJ2-1; d_call: .; v_call: TRBV18; cdr3_aa: CASSPPLRGISYNEQFF; cdr3_nt: TGTGCCAGCTCACCTCCTCTAAGGGGGATATCCTACAATGAGCAGTTCTTC
clone_size: .; j_call: TRBJ2-2; d_call: TRBD1; v_call: TRBV9; cdr3_aa: CASSAIAGGTTGELFF; cdr3_nt: TGTGCCAGCAGCGCGATCGCAGGGGGAACCACCGGGGAGCTGTTTTTT
clone_size: .; j_call: TRBJ2-1; d_call: .; v_call: TRBV18; cdr3_aa: CASSPRFLIRAGDEQFF; cdr3_nt: TGTGCCAGCTCACCTCGATTCCTGATAAGGGCCGGTGATGAGCAGTTCTTC
clone_size: many; j_call: TRBJ2-7; d_call: .; v_call: TRBV4-2; cdr3_aa: CASSQDSARETLGEQYF; cdr3_nt: TGTGCCAGCAGCCAAGATTCAGCGAGGGAAACATTAGGGGAGCAGTACTTC